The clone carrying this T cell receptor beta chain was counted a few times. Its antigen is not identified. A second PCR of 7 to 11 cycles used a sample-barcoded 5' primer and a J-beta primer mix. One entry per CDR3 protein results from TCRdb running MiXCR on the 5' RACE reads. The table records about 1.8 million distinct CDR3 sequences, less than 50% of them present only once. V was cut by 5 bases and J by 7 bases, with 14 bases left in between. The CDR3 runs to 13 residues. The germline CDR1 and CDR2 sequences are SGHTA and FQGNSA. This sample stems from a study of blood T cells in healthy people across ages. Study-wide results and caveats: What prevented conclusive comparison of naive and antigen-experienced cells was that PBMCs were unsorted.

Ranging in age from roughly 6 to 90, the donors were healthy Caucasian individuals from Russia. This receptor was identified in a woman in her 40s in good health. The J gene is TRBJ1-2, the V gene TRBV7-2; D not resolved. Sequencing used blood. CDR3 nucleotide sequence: TGTGCCAGCAGCCAAGGGCAGTGGGTTGGCTACACCTTC. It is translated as CASSQGQWVGYTF.